One sample yielded the 22 T cell receptor beta chains listed below, sequenced in a study of T cells in Graves' hyperthyroidism and ophthalmopathy. Regions amplified from RNA transcripts were the TCR beta CDR3 regions. First-round RT-PCR targeting the TCR CDR3 was performed with the HTBI primer set. One entry per CDR3 protein, called by TCRdb with MiXCR from the multiplex PCR reads. The sample consists of around 300,000 distinct CDR3 sequences, about 15% of them appearing once. Sequenced sample: blood. The source is a woman in her 30s with Graves' hyperthyroidism.

In this sample, this clonotype turned up many times. The J gene is TRBJ1-4, the V gene TRBV7-8; 9 nucleotides match TRBD1. With V trimmed by 5 bases and J by 8 bases, 9 bases remained unmatched. The CDR3 loop spans 15 amino acids. CDR1 and CDR2 (germline): SGHVS, FQNEAQ. CDR3: CASSVQGARGEKLFF. The CDR3 DNA reads TGTGCCAGCAGCGTACAGGGGGCGCGGGGAGAAAAACTGTTTTTT.

This clonotype has a count of ten or more. One end of the junction is discordant with germline, which a read error may explain. The rearrangement uses TRBV29-1 and TRBJ2-3; 10 nucleotides line up with TRBD2. Per the germline V gene, CDR1 is SQVTM and CDR2 is ANQGSEA. This CDR3 is 17 amino acids long. CDR3 in DNA: TGCAGCGCTGAAACTAGCGGGACCCCTCCTTGGGGAGATACGCAGTATTTT. Amino acid sequence: CSAETSGTPPWGDTQYF.

This chain joins TRBV6-1 and TRBJ1-5; D gene ambiguous. The V end lost 0 bases, the J end lost 1 base, and 10 bases lay between the germline ends. This CDR3 is 16 amino acids long. Germline V lookup: CDR1 MNHNS, CDR2 SASEGT. CDR3 region: CASSEAGGQSNQPQHF. In DNA form, the CDR3 reads TGTGCCAGCAGTGAAGCTGGCGGGCAGAGCAATCAGCCCCAGCATTTT.

This clonotype was counted between two and nine times. A much larger clone lies a single base off, so this may be a read error. This rearrangement joins TRBV11-2 to TRBJ1-1, with D hard to call. The CDR3 totals 15 residues. CDR1 is SGHAT, CDR2 FQNNGV, per germline. CDR3 in amino acids: CASTETAGIGTEALF. The CDR3 nucleotides read TGTGCCAGCACCGAGACCGCCGGGATAGGAACTGAAGCTCTCTTT. Complete variable domain (other parts from reference TRBV11-2 and TRBJ1-1): EAGVAQSPRYKIIEKRQSVAFWCNPISGHATLYWYQQILGQGPKLLIQFQNNGVVDDSQLPKDRFSAERLKGVDSTLKIQPAKLEDSAVYLCASTETAGIGTEALFGQGTRLTVV.

The chain carries TRBV6-2 or TRBV6-3 and TRBJ2-5; 7 nucleotides agree with TRBD1. Germline V gene sequence: CDR1 MNHEY, CDR2 SVGEGT. Trimming took 0 bases from V and 3 from J; bases not matched to a gene: 7. The CDR3 has 16 amino acids. This CDR3 reads CASSYSRGQLKETQYF. The DNA of the CDR3 is TGTGCCAGCAGTTACTCGAGGGGACAGTTAAAAGAGACCCAGTACTTC.

V and J are TRBV6-1 and TRBJ2-2, with D perhaps matching TRBD1 (6 bases). Per germline, CDR1 MNHNS and CDR2 SASEGT. This CDR3 has 15 amino acids. V dropped 5 bases and J dropped 6 bases, with 16 bases sitting between them. The DNA for the CDR3 is TGTGCCAGCAGTTTTTTAACAGGGTTCGCCGGGGAGCTGTTTTTT. It codes for CASSFLTGFAGELFF.

This chain uses TRBV7-6 with TRBJ2-7, with D possibly TRBD2 on 6 matching bases. Trimming shortened V by 4 bases and J by 7 bases, and 20 bases separated the two germline ends. Germline CDR1 and CDR2: SGHVS and FNYEAQ. This CDR3 comprises 15 residues. The CDR3 reads CASSSTGTPGGEQYF. The CDR3 DNA is TGTGCCAGCAGCTCGACCGGGACCCCCGGAGGGGAGCAGTACTTC.

This clonotype came up a few times. The genes are TRBV28 and TRBJ1-1; D gene unclear. The V gene lost 4 bases and the J gene lost 7 bases, with 10 bases spanning the gap. In germline, CDR1 is MDHEN, CDR2 SYDVKM. The CDR3 consists of 12 residues. DNA of the CDR3: TGTGCCAGCAGTTCTCCGATCGGTGAAGCTTTCTTT. Protein product: CASSSPIGEAFF.

This clonotype was observed a few times. The CDR3 reads CASTAGTGVTYEQYF. Written as DNA, the CDR3 is TGCGCCAGCACTGCCGGGACAGGGGTTACCTACGAGCAGTACTTC. V usage is TRBV5-1 and J usage is TRBJ2-7; 10 bases are shared with TRBD1. V lost 6 bases to trimming and J lost 2 bases; unmatched junction nucleotides: 8. This CDR3 contains 15 residues. The germline CDR1 and CDR2 sequences are SGHRS and YFSETQ.

This clonotype was seen a few times. The chain recombines TRBV18 with TRBJ2-5; 12 nucleotides match TRBD2. Losses at the gene ends were 4 bases for V and 4 bases for J; bases not matched to a gene: 4. The CDR3 extends over 15 amino acids. Germline values: CDR1 KGHSH, CDR2 LQKENI. Written as DNA, the CDR3 is TGTGCCAGCTCACTACCGGGACTAGCGGGAGAGACCCAGTACTTC. Protein: CASSLPGLAGETQYF.

This clonotype has at least ten counts. The chain combines TRBV28 with TRBJ1-1; the D is unclear. Trimming removed 4 bases from V and 1 base from J, with 7 bases in between. Germline loops: CDR1 MDHEN, CDR2 SYDVKM. The CDR3 length is 13 residues. CDR3 nucleotides: TGTGCCAGCAGTTCCCTTAAGAACACTGAAGCTTTCTTT. It specifies CASSSLKNTEAFF.

This clonotype was seen repeatedly, ten times or more. The chain carries TRBV11-2 and TRBJ1-1; TRBD1 matches at 9 bases. V lost 5 bases to trimming and J lost 8 bases; unmatched junction nucleotides: 12. CDR3 length: 15 amino acids. CDR1 and CDR2 from the germline V gene are SGHAT and FQNNGV. DNA for the CDR3: TGTGCCAGCAGCCCCCGGGACAGGGTCCCGGGAGAAGCTTTCTTT. Its protein product is CASSPRDRVPGEAFF.

This clonotype was seen a handful of times. For the CDR3, the DNA is TGTGCGACCAAAAGGGTTCCGAGCACAGATACGCAGTATTTT. It yields the protein CATKRVPSTDTQYF. The chain combines TRBV6-1 with TRBJ2-3; D uncertain. The CDR3 is 14 amino acids. Germline V gene sequence: CDR1 MNHNS, CDR2 SASEGT.

There are many counts of this clonotype. CDR3 loop: CASSLLRGNEKLFF. The DNA of the CDR3 is TGTGCCAGCAGTTTGCTCAGGGGTAATGAAAAACTGTTTTTT. The chain has TRBV28 and TRBJ1-4; perhaps TRBD1 as D (6 bases). The CDR3 length is 14 residues. Germline V gene lookup returns CDR1 MDHEN and CDR2 SYDVKM. Trimming took 3 bases from V and 4 from J, leaving 9 bases between them.

This clonotype was seen more than once but under ten times. The chain links TRBV7-6 to TRBJ2-7, with 9 bases that match TRBD2. Per germline, CDR1 SGHVS and CDR2 FNYEAQ. The CDR3 contains 15 residues. J was trimmed by 6 bases and V by 5 bases; bases with no gene match: 11. The CDR3 spells CASSGLAGVGGEQYF. The CDR3 nucleotides read TGTGCCAGCAGCGGGTTAGCGGGAGTCGGAGGCGAGCAGTACTTC.

This clonotype was seen at least ten times. The chain joins TRBV2 to TRBJ1-1, with 8 bases fitting TRBD1. V shed 6 bases, J shed 6 bases, and the junction held 9 bases outside the gene matches. Per the germline V gene, CDR1 is SNHLY and CDR2 is FYNNEI. The CDR3 sequence is 14 residues long. The CDR3: CASRDTGGVSEAFF. In nucleotides, the CDR3 is TGTGCCAGCAGGGATACAGGGGGGGTCTCTGAAGCTTTCTTT.

The chain is built from TRBV29-1 and TRBJ2-3, with D tentatively TRBD1 (5 bases). CDR1 is SQVTM and CDR2 is ANQGSEA in the germline V gene. The CDR3 is 13 residues long. V gave up 3 bases and J gave up 4 bases, with 11 bases separating them. The CDR3 DNA is TGCAGCGTTGATATCAGGGTGGCAGATACGCAGTATTTT. This codes for CSVDIRVADTQYF.

This clonotype occurred many times. CDR3: CASSSRTEEGGYTF. CDR3 DNA: TGTGCCAGCAGTTCCCGGACTGAGGAGGGTGGCTACACCTTC. The chain links TRBV28 to TRBJ1-2; D gene unclear. Germline CDR1 and CDR2: MDHEN and SYDVKM. V was clipped by 4 bases and J by 7 bases, with 16 bases between them. The CDR3 is 14 residues long.

This rearrangement joins TRBV24-1 to TRBJ1-1, with a weak D call TRBD1 (6 bases). The germline V gene encodes CDR1 KGHDR and CDR2 SFDVKD. The CDR3 has 16 amino acids. Between the trimmed V and J ends, which lost 4 bases and 14 bases, there was a span of 28 bases. The CDR3 spells CATSDSSGSASGGLFF. The CDR3 nucleotides are TGTGCCACCAGTGACTCTAGCGGGAGTGCGTCCGGGGGGCTGTTCTTT.

This clonotype came up many times. The gene calls are TRBV15 and TRBJ1-1, with a tentative D call TRBD1 (5 bases). Trimming took off 0 bases at V and 4 bases at J, with 9 bases between the two ends. Germline assignment: CDR1 LNHNV and CDR2 YYDKDF (reference sequence). The CDR3 runs to 14 residues. As DNA, the CDR3 is TGTGCCACCAGCAGAGACCAGGGTGCCACTGAAGCTTTCTTT. This gives the protein CATSRDQGATEAFF.

This clonotype appeared a few times. This chain uses TRBV12-5 with TRBJ1-6, with D possibly TRBD1 on 5 matching bases. Trimming left V 1 base short and J 9 bases short, with 10 bases between. Germline-derived CDR1 and CDR2 are LGHNT and FRNRAP. The CDR3 extends over 14 amino acids. The CDR3 coding sequence is TGTGCTAGTGGTTTGGACGTGAGGGGTTCACCCCTCCACTTT. This sequence encodes CASGLDVRGSPLHF. The variable domain in full, with the rest retrieved from reference TRBV12-5 and TRBJ1-6, is DARVTQTPRHKVTEMGQEVTMRCQPILGHNTVFWYRQTMMQGLELLAYFRNRAPLDDSGMPKDRFSAEMPDATLATLKIQPSEPRDSAVYFCASGLDVRGSPLHFGNGTRLTVT.

This clonotype was counted ten times or more. The V and J genes are TRBV28 and TRBJ2-7; TRBD1 aligns across 8 bases. The CDR3 has 15 amino acids. The ends lost 3 bases at V and 6 bases at J; junction bases unmatched: 10. Germline V gene data show CDR1 as MDHEN and CDR2 as SYDVKM. The CDR3 loop is CASSFSSRGPLEQYF. The DNA for the CDR3 is TGTGCCAGCAGTTTTTCCAGCAGGGGGCCCCTCGAGCAGTACTTC.